This T cell receptor (beta chain) was recorded in a study of T cells in Graves' hyperthyroidism and ophthalmopathy. Study results and caveats: Most clonotypes that expanded in the thyroid above 0.001 also showed up in blood.

RNA transcripts yielded amplified TCR beta CDR3 regions. When the TCR CDR3 underwent first-round RT-PCR, the HTBI primer set was used. TCRdb re-derived calls from the multiplex PCR reads in MiXCR, one entry per CDR3 protein. The repertoire has 390,000 or so distinct CDR3 sequences, 14% to 15% of them found once; the top ten carry about 12%. This clonotype was detected many times. Its antigen is unidentified. Exclusion criteria comprised uncontrolled infection, other autoimmune disease, pregnancy or lactation. In making diagnoses, clinical symptoms, serum thyroxine and TRAb, thyroid ultrasound and orbital computed tomography were all used. 10 ml fresh peripheral blood yielded the PBMCs. Sequences were obtained from blood. The receptor was isolated from a man between 18 and 29 years old with Graves' ophthalmopathy.

The CDR3, as DNA: TGCGCCAGCAGCTTTATGGACCCCACAGATACGCAGTATTTT. This codes for CASSFMDPTDTQYF. The gene calls are TRBV5-1 and TRBJ2-3; D unclear. Trimming left V 2 bases short and J 2 bases short, with 9 bases between. Germline lookup yields CDR1 SGHRS and CDR2 YFSETQ. The CDR3 consists of 14 residues.